These T cell receptor beta chains were read from a single sample in a study of blood T cell repertoires in COVID-19. The repertoire was sequenced with immunoSEQ multiplex PCR; TCRdb's copy has only in-frame clones and lacks some. The sample includes about 88,000 clones, roughly 87% seen only once; the top ten take approximately 15%. Source material: peripheral blood. The receptors come from a male donor with acute or convalescent COVID-19. Both conserved end residues are part of each CDR3. The order of the fields is V gene, J gene, CDR3 length, CDR3 protein.

>TRBV9|TRBJ1-1|19
CASSPHKAGSSRSNTEAFF
>TRBV4-2|TRBJ2-7|16
CASSQEVGRGSYEQYF
>TRBV10-1|TRBJ2-1|16
CASSGQGVVSYNEQFF
>TRBV5-6|TRBJ2-5|15
CASSSYRGLQETQYF
>TRBV9|TRBJ1-4|15
CASSVGDSSNEKLFF
>TRBV5-1|TRBJ2-5|12
CASSLDLETQYF
>TRBV3-1/TRBV3-2|TRBJ1-3|15
CASRGGPSSGNTIYF
>TRBV6-5|TRBJ1-1|15
CASSNDGDPNTEAFF
>TRBV5-6|TRBJ1-5|16
CASSSRGLGSNQPQHF
>TRBV19|TRBJ2-3|20
CASSPSIPYRGSPFTDTQYF
>TRBV19|TRBJ1-5|14
CASSITGGNQPQHF
>TRBV19|TRBJ2-6|17
CASTSQRLSSGANVLTF
>TRBV14|TRBJ1-6|15
CASSQLQGAYSPLHF
>TRBV30|TRBJ2-1|13
CAWGQGGYNEQFF
>TRBV5-4|TRBJ2-2|15
CASSAGTSVVGELFF
>TRBV18|TRBJ2-1|12
CASSEDRFGLFF
>TRBV10-3|TRBJ2-7|15
CAISGTGGALYEQYF
>TRBV5-1|TRBJ2-7|15
CASRQVTPGGYEQYF
>TRBV7-9|TRBJ1-4|16
CASSLASGWVNEKLFF
>TRBV7-9|TRBJ2-7|17
CASSSRRGRAGPYEQYF
>TRBV5-1|TRBJ1-2|14
CASRDRVQFYGYTF
>TRBV21-1|TRBJ2-5|17
CASSKLATGYVWETQYF
>TRBV7-2|TRBJ1-2|15
CASSPRTGTNYGYTF
>TRBV28|TRBJ1-2|16
CASSLGQGSPPYGYTF
>TRBV10-3|TRBJ2-1|14
CAIRPGMSDNEQFF
>TRBV27|TRBJ2-3|14
CATRPGGSTDTQYF
>TRBV5-4|TRBJ1-4|17
CASSLKDRGAAGEKLFF
>TRBV6-5|TRBJ1-5|14
CASSYSPGDQPQHF
>TRBV5-4|TRBJ2-4|17
CASSPLNRGLAKNIQYF
>TRBV14|TRBJ2-1|13
CASSQVGGSEQFF
>TRBV4-1|TRBJ1-2|17
CASSQDYWTGSNYGYTF
>TRBV15|TRBJ2-2|14
CATSPRTSRRELFF
>TRBV6-2/TRBV6-3|TRBJ2-1|12
CASSLGQSEQFF
>TRBV5-5|TRBJ2-5|16
CASSSMTSGGKETQYF
>TRBV28|TRBJ1-4|15
CASSLVPGAGEKLFF
>TRBV5-1|TRBJ1-4|14
CASTQGGANEKLFF
>TRBV6-5|TRBJ2-7|15
CASSKGTPRFYEQYF
>TRBV28|TRBJ1-5|12
CASSYSIQPQHF
>TRBV3-1/TRBV3-2|TRBJ2-5|15
CASSQDSLYQETQYF
>TRBV13|TRBJ2-1|15
CASSLGTNSYNEQFF
>TRBV7-9|TRBJ1-2|18
CASSLSGTGDRSGYGYTF
>TRBV10-3|TRBJ2-3|15
CAISEGGGGTDTQYF
>TRBV9|TRBJ1-1|14
CASSVAPRSAEAFF
>TRBV7-2|TRBJ1-5|14
CASSSGQINQPQHF
>TRBV15|TRBJ1-2|17
CATSRLWTGLVNYGYTF
>TRBV25-1|TRBJ2-5|15
CASSEPQRGIETQYF
>TRBV14|TRBJ2-7|15
CASSQVEGAVYEQYF
>TRBV5-1|TRBJ1-2|14
CASKPGGGVYGYTF
>TRBV30|TRBJ1-1|15
CAWSVRTGGYTEAFF
>TRBV30|TRBJ1-6|16
CAWSGQGGTYNSPLHF
>TRBV3-1/TRBV3-2|TRBJ2-7|14
CASSPSDTPAEQYF
>TRBV29-1|TRBJ1-5|13
CSVEKGGGGPQHF
>TRBV7-9|TRBJ1-2|14
CASSFPVEVYGYTF
>TRBV6-5|TRBJ1-6|14
CASSPRRGDSPLHF
>TRBV7-3|TRBJ2-3|16
CASSPNAAGVTDTQYF
>TRBV7-2|TRBJ1-2|12
CASSHRGGGYTF